The T cell receptor (beta chain) under discussion was sequenced for a study of T cells in Graves' hyperthyroidism and ophthalmopathy. The investigators amplified TCR beta CDR3 regions from RNA transcripts. HTBI primers were employed in a first-round RT-PCR of the TCR CDR3. MiXCR was run by TCRdb on the multiplex PCR reads, yielding one entry per CDR3 protein. This table holds nearly 600,000 distinct CDR3 sequences, about 15% found once. V gave up 4 bases and J gave up 5 bases; unmatched junction bases: 12. Germline V gives CDR1 SGHKS, CDR2 YYEKEE (reference sequence). CDR3 length equals 17 residues. Diagnoses rested on clinical symptoms, serum thyroxine and TRAb, thyroid ultrasound and orbital computed tomography. Extraction of PBMCs used roughly 9.6 ml of fresh peripheral blood.

V and J are TRBV5-5 and TRBJ1-3, with 10 nucleotides matching TRBD1. The receptor was derived from a woman in her twenties or thirties with Graves' hyperthyroidism that later progressed to Graves' ophthalmopathy. The sequencing sample was made of blood. The CDR3 loop reads CASSGAGTGATRNTIYF. CDR3 nucleotide sequence: TGTGCCAGCAGCGGGGCCGGGACAGGGGCAACAAGAAACACCATATATTTT.